A few counts support the clone carrying this TCR beta chain. The data stem from a study of CD8 T cells in Susac syndrome. Roughly 0.45 to 1 ug RNA was reverse transcribed with random hexamers. TCRdb fed the immunoSEQ multiplex PCR reads into MiXCR, producing one record per CDR3 protein. The sample records some 110,000 distinct CDR3 sequences, approximately 95% being singletons. The CDR3 loop spans 15 amino acids. The germline gives CDR1 LNHDA, CDR2 SQIVND (reference sequence). Trimming shortened V by 1 base and J by 1 base, and 10 bases separated the two germline ends. The TCR sequence derives from a human donor with multiple sclerosis. The sequenced sample consisted of CD8+ T cells from PBMCs. The V gene is TRBV19, the J gene TRBJ1-1; D might be TRBD1 (5 bases). CDR3 in amino acids: CASSIAGTPNTEAFF. DNA for the CDR3: TGTGCCAGTAGTATAGCCGGGACGCCGAACACTGAAGCTTTCTTT.